The rows below give T cell receptor beta chains drawn from one sample of a study of blood T cells in healthy people across ages. TCRdb redid the calling of the 5' RACE reads with MiXCR, one entry per CDR3 protein. The sample lists 1.5 million to 2 million distinct CDR3 sequences, 28% occurring once. The sequencing sample was made of blood. Receptors originate from a woman in her thirties in good health. Both conserved end residues are part of each CDR3. The D gene is left open where the match is weak. Some rows have no size entry. The others give once, few or many, or a class for an expanded clone.

v_call	d_call	clone_size	j_call	cdr3_aa	cdr3_nt
TRBV12-3/TRBV12-4	.	.	TRBJ1-2	CASSFEGADYTF	TGTGCCAGCTCTTTCGAAGGGGCGGACTACACCTTC
TRBV6-1	TRBD1	.	TRBJ2-1	CASSARDRVNEQFF	TGTGCCAGCAGTGCCAGGGACAGGGTGAATGAGCAGTTCTTC
TRBV6-1	.	.	TRBJ2-3	CASTDQSPRAGQGDTQYF	TGTGCCAGCACCGACCAATCCCCTCGTGCGGGGCAGGGAGATACGCAGTATTTT
TRBV7-2	TRBD1	few	TRBJ1-1	CASSPDRGEAFF	TGTGCCAGCAGCCCCGACAGGGGTGAAGCTTTCTTT
TRBV3-1	.	.	TRBJ1-5	CASSPGHGPGYQPQHF	TGTGCCAGCAGCCCCGGACACGGACCTGGGTATCAGCCCCAGCATTTT
TRBV6-6	.	.	TRBJ1-4	CASSNDKEKLFF	TGTGCCAGCAGCAACGACAAAGAAAAACTGTTTTTT
TRBV7-2	.	.	TRBJ1-1	CASSFQGLPNTEAFF	TGTGCCAGCAGCTTTCAGGGCCTCCCGAACACTGAAGCTTTCTTT
TRBV5-5	.	few	TRBJ2-1	CASSPRTVRSSYNEQFF	TGTGCCAGCAGCCCAAGGACGGTAAGAAGCTCCTACAATGAGCAGTTCTTC
TRBV7-9	TRBD2	few	TRBJ2-7	CASAIGEGKFEQYF	TGTGCCAGCGCGATAGGGGAGGGAAAATTCGAGCAGTACTTC
TRBV20-1	.	.	TRBJ2-5	CSALESLTSPETQYF	TGCAGTGCTCTAGAGTCCTTAACTAGCCCGGAGACCCAGTACTTC
TRBV4-1	.	.	TRBJ2-3	CASSQDHGVADTQYF	TGCGCCAGCAGCCAAGATCACGGGGTCGCAGATACGCAGTATTTT
TRBV4-1	.	.	TRBJ2-3	CASSQAPAGTSTDTQYF	TGCGCCAGCAGCCAAGCCCCCGCCGGGACAAGCACAGATACGCAGTATTTT
TRBV2	.	.	TRBJ1-2	CASSQATQSGYTF	TGTGCCAGCAGCCAGGCAACCCAGAGTGGCTACACCTTC
TRBV12-5	.	many	TRBJ2-7	CASAPEVSYEQYF	TGTGCTAGTGCCCCGGAGGTCTCCTACGAGCAGTACTTC
TRBV10-3	TRBD2	.	TRBJ2-3	CAISETSGRTDTQYF	TGTGCCATCAGTGAGACTAGCGGGAGGACAGATACGCAGTATTTT
TRBV24-1	.	many	TRBJ2-5	CATRGGHRGEQYF	TGTGCCACCAGGGGGGGGCACCGCGGGGAGCAGTACTTC
TRBV10-3	.	few	TRBJ1-4	CATSELPGRGATNEKLFF	TGTGCCACGTCTGAATTACCGGGACGGGGAGCTACTAATGAAAAACTGTTTTTT
TRBV12-3/TRBV12-4	TRBD1	.	TRBJ2-3	CASSITGTGNTQYF	TGTGCCAGCAGCATAACCGGGACAGGGAATACGCAGTATTTT
TRBV2	TRBD2	.	TRBJ2-1	CASSVWAGDNEQFF	TGTGCCAGCAGTGTTTGGGCGGGAGACAATGAGCAGTTCTTC
TRBV12-3/TRBV12-4	.	.	TRBJ1-2	CASSRSGQQGYTF	TGTGCCAGCAGTCGTTCGGGCCAGCAAGGCTACACCTTC
TRBV7-9	.	.	TRBJ1-1	CASSPSTDMNTEAFF	TGTGCCAGCAGCCCTTCCACCGATATGAACACTGAAGCTTTCTTT
TRBV20-1	.	.	TRBJ1-5	CSASKRNQPQHF	TGCAGTGCTAGTAAACGCAATCAGCCCCAGCATTTT
TRBV6-5	.	few	TRBJ2-3	CASLDPAGDTQYF	TGTGCCAGCTTGGACCCAGCAGGAGATACGCAGTATTTT
TRBV13	TRBD1	few	TRBJ2-6	CASSFGDRVSGANVLTF	TGTGCCAGCAGCTTTGGGGACAGGGTCTCTGGGGCCAACGTCCTGACTTTC
TRBV10-3	.	few	TRBJ2-1	CAISESTGAYEQFF	TGTGCCATCAGTGAGTCGACTGGCGCTTATGAGCAGTTCTTC
TRBV20-1	.	.	TRBJ2-5	CSARAGGPRETQYF	TGCAGTGCTAGAGCGGGGGGCCCCAGGGAGACCCAGTACTTC
TRBV27	TRBD2	few	TRBJ2-7	CASTEREGYEQYF	TGTGCCAGCACGGAGCGGGAGGGGTACGAGCAGTACTTC
TRBV10-3	.	few	TRBJ2-3	CAISESKGGVTDTQYF	TGTGCCATCAGTGAGTCGAAAGGGGGGGTAACAGATACGCAGTATTTT
TRBV3-1	.	few	TRBJ2-1	CASSNRRGGAHNEQFF	TGTGCCAGCAGCAACCGAAGGGGGGGGGCCCACAATGAGCAGTTCTTC
TRBV7-9	.	.	TRBJ2-3	CASSQKSTDTQYF	TGTGCCAGCAGCCAAAAAAGCACAGATACGCAGTATTTT
TRBV7-2	TRBD1	.	TRBJ2-1	CASSKTGSSYNEQFF	TGTGCCAGCAGCAAGACAGGGAGCTCCTACAATGAGCAGTTCTTC
TRBV29-1	.	.	TRBJ1-2	CSVSSYGYTF	TGCAGCGTCTCATCCTATGGCTACACCTTC
TRBV5-1	TRBD2	.	TRBJ2-1	CASSIAGGGRNEQFF	TGCGCCAGCAGTATTGCGGGGGGGGGCAGGAATGAGCAGTTCTTC
TRBV20-1	TRBD1	few	TRBJ2-1	CSAKDRGRNEQFF	TGCAGTGCTAAAGACAGGGGGAGGAATGAGCAGTTCTTC
TRBV11-2	.	.	TRBJ1-4	CASSTMAGATNEKLFF	TGTGCCAGCAGCACCATGGCGGGGGCAACTAATGAAAAACTGTTTTTT
TRBV5-1	.	few	TRBJ1-4	CASSSDGSTNEKLFF	TGCGCCAGCAGCTCGGACGGCTCAACTAATGAAAAACTGTTTTTT
TRBV29-1	TRBD2	.	TRBJ2-3	CSAVEAGGRTDAQYF	TGCAGTGCGGTAGAAGCGGGGGGCCGCACAGATGCGCAGTATTTT
TRBV5-1	.	.	TRBJ1-4	CASSLRQRGNEKLFF	TGCGCCAGCAGCTTGAGACAGCGAGGGAATGAAAAACTGTTTTTT
TRBV6-2/TRBV6-3	.	few	TRBJ1-2	CASSYSGRRDNYGYTF	TGTGCCAGCAGTTACTCCGGCCGACGGGACAACTATGGCTACACCTTC
TRBV12-5	.	.	TRBJ2-1	CASGLVLNSGTYEQFF	TGTGCTAGTGGTTTGGTACTGAATAGCGGCACCTACGAGCAGTTCTTC
TRBV15	.	many	TRBJ2-5	CATSRERGETQYF	TGTGCCACCAGCAGAGAGCGGGGAGAGACCCAGTACTTC
TRBV12-3/TRBV12-4	.	many	TRBJ2-5	CASKKEETQYF	TGTGCCAGCAAAAAGGAAGAGACCCAGTACTTC
TRBV18	TRBD1	.	TRBJ2-7	CASSKQGTGAYEQYF	TGTGCCAGCTCGAAACAGGGGACAGGGGCCTACGAGCAGTACTTC
TRBV4-1	.	.	TRBJ1-1	CASSPGVVGLNTEAFF	TGCGCCAGCAGCCCGGGGGTGGTGGGTCTGAACACTGAAGCTTTCTTT
TRBV5-1	TRBD2	few	TRBJ2-1	CASSPVAGISEQFF	TGCGCCAGCAGCCCCGTAGCGGGAATTAGTGAGCAGTTCTTC